This is a list of T cell receptor beta chains from one sample in a study of T cell responses to AZD1222 COVID-19 vaccine. Assay: immunoSEQ multiplex PCR; the TCRdb copy retains only in-frame clones and omits some. Of about 76,000 clones listed, roughly nine tenths are singletons. Sequencing was performed on peripheral blood, taken on day 0 of AZD1222 vaccination. The receptors shown here come from an adult in good health. Both conserved end residues are part of each CDR3. Fields, in order: J gene, clone size, V gene, D gene, CDR3 DNA, CDR3 protein. D genes are given only for firm matches. A clone size is listed for some rows: how often the clone was seen (once, few, many), or a class if it is expanded.

J: TRBJ2-3; size: .; V: TRBV10-1; D: .; DNA: TGCGCCAGCAGTTTCTGCCTAGATTCTAGCACAGATACGCAGTATTTT; CDR3: CASSFCLDSSTDTQYF
J: TRBJ2-1; size: .; V: TRBV24-1; D: TRBD2; DNA: TGTGCCACCAGTGAGGGACTAGCGGGCTCCTACAATGAGCAGTTCTTC; CDR3: CATSEGLAGSYNEQFF
J: TRBJ1-1; size: .; V: TRBV29-1; D: .; DNA: TGCAGCGTTGGGGAGGAGGGAGCTTTCTTT; CDR3: CSVGEEGAFF
J: TRBJ1-5; size: .; V: TRBV24-1; D: TRBD1; DNA: TGTGCCACCAGTGATCCCCGACAGGGAGGAAATCAGCCCCAGCATTTT; CDR3: CATSDPRQGGNQPQHF
J: TRBJ2-3; size: few; V: TRBV28; D: .; DNA: TGTGCCAGCAGCCAGGACCGAAGCACAGATACGCAGTATTTT; CDR3: CASSQDRSTDTQYF
J: TRBJ2-3; size: .; V: TRBV24-1; D: TRBD2; DNA: TGTGCCACCAGTGACCCAGAAGCGGGAGGCACAGATACGCAGTATTTT; CDR3: CATSDPEAGGTDTQYF
J: TRBJ1-3; size: once; V: TRBV14; D: .; DNA: TGTGCCAGCAGCCAAGACGTCCTTGGGGGGCGCCGGAACACCATATATTTT; CDR3: CASSQDVLGGRRNTIYF
J: TRBJ1-3; size: .; V: TRBV9; D: .; DNA: TGTGCCAGCAGCGTAGCTTCCTGGGAAAACACCATATATTTT; CDR3: CASSVASWENTIYF
J: TRBJ1-2; size: .; V: TRBV6-5; D: TRBD1; DNA: TGTGCCAGCAGACCCACAGGGGGCGCCAATGGCTACACCTTC; CDR3: CASRPTGGANGYTF
J: TRBJ1-3; size: .; V: TRBV7-9; D: .; DNA: TGTGCCGGGACGCCCGGAGTTCCTGGAAACACCATATATTTT; CDR3: CAGTPGVPGNTIYF
J: TRBJ2-7; size: .; V: TRBV28; D: .; DNA: TGTGCCAGCAGTTTAATGAGCTCCTACGAGCAGTACTTC; CDR3: CASSLMSSYEQYF
J: TRBJ1-4; size: .; V: TRBV19; D: .; DNA: TGTGCCAGTACCAAGGGGCGCGGAGAAAAACTGTTTTTT; CDR3: CASTKGRGEKLFF
J: TRBJ2-1; size: .; V: TRBV11-3; D: .; DNA: TGTGCCAGCAGCTTAGCTACAGGGATACCCTACAATGAGCAGTTCTTC; CDR3: CASSLATGIPYNEQFF
J: TRBJ2-1; size: .; V: TRBV11-3; D: .; DNA: TGTGCCAGCAGCTTAGAGTTCTACAATGAGCAGTTCTTC; CDR3: CASSLEFYNEQFF
J: TRBJ1-2; size: .; V: TRBV12-3/TRBV12-4; D: .; DNA: TGTGCCAGCACCATAATCCCGGGTCGCTACACCTTC; CDR3: CASTIIPGRYTF